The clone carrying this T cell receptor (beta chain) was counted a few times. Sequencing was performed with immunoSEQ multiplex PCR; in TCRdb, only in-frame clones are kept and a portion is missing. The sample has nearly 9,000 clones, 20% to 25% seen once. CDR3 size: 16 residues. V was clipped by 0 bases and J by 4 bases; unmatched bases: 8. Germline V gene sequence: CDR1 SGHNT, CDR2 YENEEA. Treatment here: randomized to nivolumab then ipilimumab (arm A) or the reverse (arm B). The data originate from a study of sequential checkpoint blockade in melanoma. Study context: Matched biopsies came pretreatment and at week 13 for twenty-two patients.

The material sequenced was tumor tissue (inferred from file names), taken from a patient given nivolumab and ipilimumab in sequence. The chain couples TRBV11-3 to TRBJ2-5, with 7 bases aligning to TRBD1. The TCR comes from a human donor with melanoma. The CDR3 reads CASSLDLTGASETQYF. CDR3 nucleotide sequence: TGTGCCAGCAGCTTAGATCTAACAGGGGCCTCAGAGACCCAGTACTTC.